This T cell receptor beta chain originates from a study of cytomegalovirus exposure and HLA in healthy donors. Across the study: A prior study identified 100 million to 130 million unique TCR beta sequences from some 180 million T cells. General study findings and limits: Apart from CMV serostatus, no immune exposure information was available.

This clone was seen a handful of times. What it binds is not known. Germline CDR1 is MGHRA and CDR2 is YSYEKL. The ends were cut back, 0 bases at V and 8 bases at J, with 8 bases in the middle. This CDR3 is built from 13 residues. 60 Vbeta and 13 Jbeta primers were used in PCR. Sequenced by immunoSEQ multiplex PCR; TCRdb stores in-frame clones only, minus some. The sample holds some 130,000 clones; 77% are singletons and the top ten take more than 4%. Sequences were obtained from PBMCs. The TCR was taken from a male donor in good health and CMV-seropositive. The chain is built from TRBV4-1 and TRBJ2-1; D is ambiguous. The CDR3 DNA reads TGCGCCAGCAGCCAAGATGGCAGCGATGAGCAGTTCTTC. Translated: CASSQDGSDEQFF.